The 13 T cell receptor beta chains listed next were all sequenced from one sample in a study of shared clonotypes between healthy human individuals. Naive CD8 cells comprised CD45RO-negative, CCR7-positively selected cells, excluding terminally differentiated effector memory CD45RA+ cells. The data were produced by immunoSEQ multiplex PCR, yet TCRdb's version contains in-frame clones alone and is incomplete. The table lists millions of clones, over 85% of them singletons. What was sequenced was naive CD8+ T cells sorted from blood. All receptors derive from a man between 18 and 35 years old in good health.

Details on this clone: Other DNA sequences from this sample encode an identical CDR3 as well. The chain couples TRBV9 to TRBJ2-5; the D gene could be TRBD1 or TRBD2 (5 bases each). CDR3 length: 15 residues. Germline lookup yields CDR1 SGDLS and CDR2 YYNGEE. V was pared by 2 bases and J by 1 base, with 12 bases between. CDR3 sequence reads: CASSVSGSSQETQYF. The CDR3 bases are TGTGCCAGCAGCGTCTCAGGGAGCTCCCAAGAGACCCAGTACTTC.

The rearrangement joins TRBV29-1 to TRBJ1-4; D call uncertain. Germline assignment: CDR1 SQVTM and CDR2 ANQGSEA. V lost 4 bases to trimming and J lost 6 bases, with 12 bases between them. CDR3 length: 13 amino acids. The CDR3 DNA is TGCAGCGTTGGAGAAGAGGACGATGAAAAACTGTTTTTT. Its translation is CSVGEEDDEKLFF. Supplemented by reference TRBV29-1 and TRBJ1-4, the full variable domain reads SAVISQKPSRDICQRGTSLTIQCQVDSQVTMMFWYRQQPGQSLTLIATANQGSEATYESGFVIDKFPISRPNLTFSTLTVSNMSPEDSSIYLCSVGEEDDEKLFFGSGTQLSVL.

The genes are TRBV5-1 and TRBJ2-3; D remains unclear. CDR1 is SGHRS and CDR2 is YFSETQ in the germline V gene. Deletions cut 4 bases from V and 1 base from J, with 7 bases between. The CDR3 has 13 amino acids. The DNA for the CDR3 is TGCGCCAGCAGCGTAGCCGGCACAGATACGCAGTATTTT. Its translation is CASSVAGTDTQYF.

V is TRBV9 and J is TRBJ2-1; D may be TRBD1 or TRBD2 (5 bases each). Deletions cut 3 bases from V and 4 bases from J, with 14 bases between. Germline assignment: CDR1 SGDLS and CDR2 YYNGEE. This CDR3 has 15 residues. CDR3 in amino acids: CASSESGTDYNEQFF. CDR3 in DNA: TGTGCCAGCAGCGAATCCGGGACGGATTACAATGAGCAGTTCTTC.

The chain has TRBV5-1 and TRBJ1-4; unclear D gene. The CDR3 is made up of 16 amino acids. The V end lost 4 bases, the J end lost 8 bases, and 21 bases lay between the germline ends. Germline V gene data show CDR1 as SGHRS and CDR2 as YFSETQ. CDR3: CASSPRLHSGEEKLFF. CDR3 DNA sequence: TGCGCCAGCAGCCCTCGCCTCCATTCCGGGGAGGAAAAACTGTTTTTT.

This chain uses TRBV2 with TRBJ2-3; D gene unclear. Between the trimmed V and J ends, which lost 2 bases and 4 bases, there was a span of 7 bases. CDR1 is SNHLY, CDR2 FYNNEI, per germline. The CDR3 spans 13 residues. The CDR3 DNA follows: TGTGCCAGCAGTGAACGGTTATCAGATACGCAGTATTTT. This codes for CASSERLSDTQYF.

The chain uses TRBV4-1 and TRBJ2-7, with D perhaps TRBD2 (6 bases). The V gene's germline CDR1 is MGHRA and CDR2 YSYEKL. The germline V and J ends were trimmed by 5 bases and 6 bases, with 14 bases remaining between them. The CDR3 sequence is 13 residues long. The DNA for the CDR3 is TGCGCCAGCAGCTCACGACTAGACGGCGAGCAGTACTTC. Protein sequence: CASSSRLDGEQYF.

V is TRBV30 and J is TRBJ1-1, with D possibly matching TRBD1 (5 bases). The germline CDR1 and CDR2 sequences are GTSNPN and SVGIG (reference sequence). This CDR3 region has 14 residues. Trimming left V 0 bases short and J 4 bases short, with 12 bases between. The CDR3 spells CAWSVTLGPTEAFF. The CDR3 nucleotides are TGTGCCTGGAGTGTAACTCTGGGACCCACTGAAGCTTTCTTT.

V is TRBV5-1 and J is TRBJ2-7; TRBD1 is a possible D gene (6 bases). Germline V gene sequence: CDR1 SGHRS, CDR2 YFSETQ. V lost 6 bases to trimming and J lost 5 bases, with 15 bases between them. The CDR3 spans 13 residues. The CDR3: CASTRTPGDEQYF. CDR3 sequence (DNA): TGCGCCAGCACCCGGACTCCAGGGGACGAGCAGTACTTC.

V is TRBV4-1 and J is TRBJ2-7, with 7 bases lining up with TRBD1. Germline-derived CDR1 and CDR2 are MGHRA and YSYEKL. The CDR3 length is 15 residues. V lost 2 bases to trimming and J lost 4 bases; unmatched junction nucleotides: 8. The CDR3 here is CASSQLGGSVYEQYF. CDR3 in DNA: TGCGCCAGCAGCCAACTAGGGGGCAGCGTATACGAGCAGTACTTC.

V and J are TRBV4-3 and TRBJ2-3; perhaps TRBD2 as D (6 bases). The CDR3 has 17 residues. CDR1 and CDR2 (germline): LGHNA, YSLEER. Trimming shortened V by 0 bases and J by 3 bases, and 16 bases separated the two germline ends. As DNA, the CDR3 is TGCGCCAGCAGCCAAGATTTGGAGGGCCGGTTTACAGATACGCAGTATTTT. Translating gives CASSQDLEGRFTDTQYF.

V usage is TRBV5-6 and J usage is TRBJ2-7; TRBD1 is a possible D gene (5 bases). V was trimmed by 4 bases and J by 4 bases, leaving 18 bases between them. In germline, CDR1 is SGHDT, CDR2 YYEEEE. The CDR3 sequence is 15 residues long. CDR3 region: CASSPRTDILYEQYF. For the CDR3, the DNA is TGTGCCAGCAGCCCCCGGACGGACATCTTGTACGAGCAGTACTTC.

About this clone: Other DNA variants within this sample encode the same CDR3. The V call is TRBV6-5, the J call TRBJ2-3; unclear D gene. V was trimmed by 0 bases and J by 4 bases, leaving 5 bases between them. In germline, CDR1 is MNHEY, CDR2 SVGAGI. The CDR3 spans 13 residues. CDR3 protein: CASSYSNADTQYF. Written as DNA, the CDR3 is TGTGCCAGCAGTTACTCGAATGCAGATACGCAGTATTTT.